The clone carrying this T cell receptor (beta chain) is medium-sized in the sample. What it binds is unknown. This sample was taken from a study of T-cell reconstitution after alpha-beta-depleted transplantation in children. Study conclusions and caveats: The origin of high day-60 TCRbeta diversity in some patients lay in surviving recipient T cells and thymic progenitors. The origin of alpha-beta T cells about two months after transplant was reportedly several hundred expanded graft clones. Most T-cell counts and diversity one year after the transplant came from T cells that were newly produced.

CDR1 is DFQATT, CDR2 SNEGSKA, per germline (reference sequence). V was shortened by 6 bases and J by 6 bases, with 18 bases between the two germline ends. This CDR3 region has 14 residues. Preparation of the TCRbeta library used unique molecular identifiers. TCRdb recomputed calls from the PCR reads with MiXCR, one row per CDR3 protein. The sample holds 4,000 to 5,500 distinct CDR3 sequences, around an eighth seen once. The chain joins TRBV20-1 to TRBJ2-1; D gene uncertain. The receptor was isolated from a male patient between 2 and 10 years old who had a stem cell transplant for acute lymphoblastic leukemia, so the T cells may come from the graft donor. The specimen was PBMCs, mostly from graft donor cells, collected 60 days after TCRalphabeta/CD19-depleted stem cell transplant. The CDR3 coding sequence is TGCAGTGCCGACGGGCTTATAGACCTCAATGAGCAGTTCTTC. Translating gives CSADGLIDLNEQFF.